This T cell receptor beta chain derives from a study of shared clonotypes between healthy human individuals (dated by TCRdb to 2018 to 2021). At the level of the whole study: The cohort included three men and a couple of women between 18 and 49 years of age. Blood TCR repertoires of five healthy adults were deeply sequenced to estimate repertoire size and the extent of clonotype sharing between individuals. For each donor, CD4 naive and CD4 memory were each given three plates, CD8 naive was given two plates, and CD8 memory was given one plate. Per donor, leukapheresis produced somewhere between about 0.85 and 8.9 billion PBMCs. To increase sequencing depth and limit assay-specific biases, TCR repertoire library preparation and sequencing were carried out by different laboratories using diverse techniques.

Reading the germline V gene (reference sequence) gives CDR1 PRHDT and CDR2 FYEKMQ. Ends trimmed: V by 4 bases, J by 7 bases; bases unmatched to a gene: 5. The CDR3, cysteine through phenylalanine, is 15 amino acids long. The DNA shown is the 45-base CDR3, in frame from base 1. Study-level results and caveats: Only blood was sampled, and tissue TCR repertoires likely differ from those in blood. Naive subsets generally had larger estimated clonotype richness than memory subsets. Incomplete sequencing was indicated by rarefaction of sorted-subset datasets, despite the large sequencing depth. Compared with non-shared clonotypes, clonotypes shared by all four sorted-subset donors had higher generation probabilities. Pairwise subsampling led to the expectation that sequencing depth would affect the degree of clonotype sharing among donors. Because the study included only a small number of donors, the genetic and exposure-history diversity represented was limited. Approximately 4.8% of naive CD4, 3% to 3.5% of naive CD8, about 2.1% of memory CD4, and about 0.4% of memory CD8 clonotypes were shared across a few donors.

Donors were healthy HIV-negative adults with no recently reported acute infections or vaccinations. Only Caucasian adults living in Nashville, Tennessee, USA were represented among the donors. CD4+ T cells were enriched by magnetic negative selection, after which naive cells were positively selected on CD45RA and the negative fraction was taken as the memory subset. Blood was obtained by leukapheresis, after which PBMCs were separated by Ficoll-Histopaque density gradient centrifugation and cryopreserved in liquid nitrogen vapor phase. Analytical flow cytometry was used to check the purity and quantity of each magnetically sorted T cell population. Genomic DNA was isolated from every sorted fraction and measured by UV absorbance on a Nanodrop 2000c. About this clone: Its antigen specificity is not known. No per-base quality is available; no much larger clone lies one base away.

Using the deep immunoSEQ assay, TCR CDR3 regions were amplified from genomic DNA by multiplex PCR. Extracted genomic DNA from each cell subset was spread evenly across all wells of several immunoSEQ 96-well plates, with each plate serving as a replicate. For sorted subsets, each replicate PCR was loaded with roughly 190 ng genomic DNA, equivalent to about 30,000 T cell genomes. Purified libraries were quantified with a Qubit 3.0 fluorometer, sized on a Bioanalyzer 2100, and re-quantified with the KAPA Library Quantification kit. A separate single-read 150-cycle Illumina NextSeq 550 flow cell was used to sequence each immunoSEQ 96-well plate. The paper's data handling went like this. The immunoSEQ output contained only junctional sequences without quality scores, so filtering could not match that applied to full-length reads. To assign V/J genes and CDR3, sequences were annotated against IMGT germline references using PyIR, a Python wrapper for IgBLAST v1.9. Reads were removed for weak V/J assignments (E-value above 1e-6), missing CDR3, stop codons, out-of-frame junctions, or ambiguous translated residues. V3J clonotypes were defined as sequences sharing the same inferred V gene, J gene, and CDR3 amino acid sequence. Percentage overlap between repertoires was computed as shared unique clonotypes divided by the size of the smaller repertoire. Richness of each repertoire was evaluated using RTK rarefaction, the Chao1 estimator, and Recon v2.1 estimates of unobserved clonotypes. OLGA was used to compute generation probabilities for all TCRbeta clonotypes that the gDNA method yielded from a few donors. TCRdb limited this immuneACCESS table to in-frame rearrangements with V and J called. A share of clones is missing; checked studies link under half to unresolved V genes, and the rest is unexplained. That table supplies the V and J calls and clone size; D and trimming were determined from the DNA. Counted in this sample were some 2,000,000 clones; 90% to 95% of them appeared once. The ten top clones hold about 0.13% of the sample.

Recombination connected TRBV13 to TRBJ1-6, and 9 junctional nucleotides match TRBD1. The material sequenced was naive CD4+ T cells sorted from blood. In the paper's terms, the cell subset or site label means: CD45RA+ positively selected. The TCR originated in a man aged 18 to 29 in good health. The nucleotide sequence is TGTGCCAGCAGCTCGACAGGGGGAAAGAATTCACCCCTCCACTTT. Translated, this is CASSSTGGKNSPLHF.